What follows is one T cell receptor beta chain and its context. The antigen is undetermined. The table came from immunoSEQ multiplex PCR; TCRdb's copy has only in-frame clones and leaves some out. This sample has about 100,000 clones, with around 90% found just once. The CDR3 has 16 residues. Trimming took 3 bases from V and 0 from J, leaving 12 bases between them. In germline, CDR1 is MNHEY, CDR2 SVGAGI. This entry is derived from a study of siplizumab effects on memory and regulatory T cells. Study results and caveats: Mappable alloreactive CD4+ clones came from Treg cells less than 70% of the time on average with siplizumab, against 26.9% in controls. Apparently key alloresponse contributors, naive T cells also seemed more diverse than memory cells. Alloreactive sequences tracing back to unstimulated CD4+ memory cells fell significantly with siplizumab.

What was sequenced was CD4+ T cells sorted from blood. The V call is TRBV6-5, the J call TRBJ1-3; D not resolved. The clonotype was recovered from a human donor in good health. The CDR3 bases are TGTGCCAGCAGTTATACCTTTGACATCTCTGGAAACACCATATATTTT. This sequence encodes CASSYTFDISGNTIYF.